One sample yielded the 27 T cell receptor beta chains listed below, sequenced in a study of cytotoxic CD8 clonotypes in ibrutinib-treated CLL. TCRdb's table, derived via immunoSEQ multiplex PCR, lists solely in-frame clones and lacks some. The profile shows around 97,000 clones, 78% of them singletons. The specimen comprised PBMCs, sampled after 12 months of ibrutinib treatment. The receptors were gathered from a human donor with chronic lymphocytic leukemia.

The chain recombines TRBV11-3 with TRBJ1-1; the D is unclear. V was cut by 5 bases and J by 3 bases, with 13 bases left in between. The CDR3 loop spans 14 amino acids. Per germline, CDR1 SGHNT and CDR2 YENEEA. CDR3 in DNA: TGTGCCAGCAGCGCGTACCGTGGCGACACTGAAGCTTTCTTT. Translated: CASSAYRGDTEAFF.

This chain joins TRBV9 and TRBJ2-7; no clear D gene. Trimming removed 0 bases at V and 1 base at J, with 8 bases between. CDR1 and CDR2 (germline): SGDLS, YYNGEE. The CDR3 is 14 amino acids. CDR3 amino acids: CASSVGPRSYEQYF. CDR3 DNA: TGTGCCAGCAGCGTAGGTCCCAGGTCCTACGAGCAGTACTTC.

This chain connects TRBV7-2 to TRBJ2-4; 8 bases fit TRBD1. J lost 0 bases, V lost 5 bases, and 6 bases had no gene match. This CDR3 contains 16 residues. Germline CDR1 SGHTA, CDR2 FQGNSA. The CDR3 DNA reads TGTGCCAGCAGCCTCGGGACAGGTCTAGCCAAAAACATTCAGTACTTC. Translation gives CASSLGTGLAKNIQYF.

The CDR3 region has the DNA TGTGCCTGGAGTGTGGATACGCAGTATTTT. Translated, it gives CAWSVDTQYF. The gene calls are TRBV30 and TRBJ2-3; D gene ambiguous. The V gene lost 0 bases and the J gene lost 6 bases, with 1 base spanning the gap. Germline values: CDR1 GTSNPN, CDR2 SVGIG (reference sequence). This CDR3 region has 10 residues.

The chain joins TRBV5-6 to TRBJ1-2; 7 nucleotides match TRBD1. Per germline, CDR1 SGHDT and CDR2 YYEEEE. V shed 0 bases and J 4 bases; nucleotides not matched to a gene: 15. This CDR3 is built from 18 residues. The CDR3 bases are TGTGCCAGCAGCTTGGCCCGACAGGGTAGTTCTGTCCCCTATGGCTACACCTTC. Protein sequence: CASSLARQGSSVPYGYTF. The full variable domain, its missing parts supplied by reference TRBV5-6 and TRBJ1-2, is DAGVTQSPTHLIKTRGQQVTLRCSPKSGHDTVSWYQQALGQGPQFIFQYYEEEERQRGNFPDRFSGHQFPNYSSELNVNALLLGDSALYLCASSLARQGSSVPYGYTFGSGTRLTVV.

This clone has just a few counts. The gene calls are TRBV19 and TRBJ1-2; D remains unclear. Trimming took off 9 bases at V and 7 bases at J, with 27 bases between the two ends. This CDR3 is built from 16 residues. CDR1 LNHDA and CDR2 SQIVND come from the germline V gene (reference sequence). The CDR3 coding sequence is TGTGCCAGCCGACCCGAACCCCCGAAAAAGGGAGGTGGCTACACCTTC. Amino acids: CASRPEPPKKGGGYTF.

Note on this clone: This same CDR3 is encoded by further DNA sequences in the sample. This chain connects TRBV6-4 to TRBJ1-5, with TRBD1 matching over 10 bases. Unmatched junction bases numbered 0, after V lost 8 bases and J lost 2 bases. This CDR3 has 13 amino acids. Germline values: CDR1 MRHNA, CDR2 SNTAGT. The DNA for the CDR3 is TGTGCCAGCGGGACAGGGGGCAATCAGCCCCAGCATTTT. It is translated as CASGTGGNQPQHF.

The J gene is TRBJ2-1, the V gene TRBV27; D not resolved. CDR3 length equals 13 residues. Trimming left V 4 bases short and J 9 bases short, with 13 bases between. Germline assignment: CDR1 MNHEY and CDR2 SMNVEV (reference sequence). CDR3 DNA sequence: TGTGCCAGCAGTTCGATGGACGCAGGTGAGCAGTTCTTC. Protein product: CASSSMDAGEQFF.

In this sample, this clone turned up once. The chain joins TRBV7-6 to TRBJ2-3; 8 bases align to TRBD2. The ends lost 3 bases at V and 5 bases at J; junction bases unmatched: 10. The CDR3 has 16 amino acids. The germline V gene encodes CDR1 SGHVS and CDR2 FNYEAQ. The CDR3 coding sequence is TGTGCCAGCAGCTTCCTTCCGGGGGGGCCTGAAGATACGCAGTATTTT. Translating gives CASSFLPGGPEDTQYF.

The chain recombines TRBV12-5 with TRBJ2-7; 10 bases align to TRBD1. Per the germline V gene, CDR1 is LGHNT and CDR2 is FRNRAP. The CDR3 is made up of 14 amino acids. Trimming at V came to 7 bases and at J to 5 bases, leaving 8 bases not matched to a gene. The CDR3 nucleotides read TGTGCTAGTGCCCCGGGACAGGGGAGGGACGAGCAGTACTTC. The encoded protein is CASAPGQGRDEQYF. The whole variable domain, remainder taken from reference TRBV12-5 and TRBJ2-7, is DARVTQTPRHKVTEMGQEVTMRCQPILGHNTVFWYRQTMMQGLELLAYFRNRAPLDDSGMPKDRFSAEMPDATLATLKIQPSEPRDSAVYFCASAPGQGRDEQYFGPGTRLTVT.

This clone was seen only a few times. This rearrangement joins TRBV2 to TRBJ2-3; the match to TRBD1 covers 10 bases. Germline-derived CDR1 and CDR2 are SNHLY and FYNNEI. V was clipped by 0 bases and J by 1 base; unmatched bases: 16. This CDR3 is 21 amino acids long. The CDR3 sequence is CASSEATLRDRGRLGTDTQYF. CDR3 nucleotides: TGTGCCAGCAGTGAAGCAACGCTCCGAGACAGGGGGCGTCTCGGCACAGATACGCAGTATTTT. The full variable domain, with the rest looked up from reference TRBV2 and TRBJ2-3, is EPEVTQTPSHQVTQMGQEVILRCVPISNHLYFYWYRQILGQKVEFLVSFYNNEISEKSEIFDDQFSVERPDGSNFTLKIRSTKLEDSAMYFCASSEATLRDRGRLGTDTQYFGPGTRLTVL.

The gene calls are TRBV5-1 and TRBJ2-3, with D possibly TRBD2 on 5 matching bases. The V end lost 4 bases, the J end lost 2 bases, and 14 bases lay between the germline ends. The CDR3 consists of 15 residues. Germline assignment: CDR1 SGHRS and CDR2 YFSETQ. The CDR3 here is CASSATGILTDTQYF. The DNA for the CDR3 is TGCGCCAGCAGCGCGACGGGGATACTCACAGATACGCAGTATTTT.

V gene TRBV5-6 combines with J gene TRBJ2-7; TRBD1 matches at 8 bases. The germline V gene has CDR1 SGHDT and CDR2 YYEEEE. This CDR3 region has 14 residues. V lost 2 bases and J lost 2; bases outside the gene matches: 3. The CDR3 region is CASSLGQGPYEQYF. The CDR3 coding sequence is TGTGCCAGCAGCTTAGGACAGGGCCCCTACGAGCAGTACTTC.

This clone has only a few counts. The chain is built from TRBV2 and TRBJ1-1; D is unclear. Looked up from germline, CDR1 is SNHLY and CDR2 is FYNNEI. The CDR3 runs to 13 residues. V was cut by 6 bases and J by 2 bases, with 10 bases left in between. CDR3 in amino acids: CASSADLNTEAFF. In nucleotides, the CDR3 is TGTGCCAGCAGCGCAGATCTCAACACTGAAGCTTTCTTT.

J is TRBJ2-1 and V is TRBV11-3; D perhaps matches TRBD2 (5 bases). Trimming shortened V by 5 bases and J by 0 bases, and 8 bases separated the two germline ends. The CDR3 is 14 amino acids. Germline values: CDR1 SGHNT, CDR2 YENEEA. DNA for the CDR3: TGTGCCAGCAGCCGGGAAAGCTCCTACAATGAGCAGTTCTTC. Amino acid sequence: CASSRESSYNEQFF. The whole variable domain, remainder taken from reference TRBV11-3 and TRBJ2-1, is EAGVVQSPRYKIIEKKQPVAFWCNPISGHNTLYWYLQNLGQGPELLIRYENEEAVDDSQLPKDRFSAERLKGVDSTLKIQPAELGDSAVYLCASSRESSYNEQFFGPGTRLTVL.

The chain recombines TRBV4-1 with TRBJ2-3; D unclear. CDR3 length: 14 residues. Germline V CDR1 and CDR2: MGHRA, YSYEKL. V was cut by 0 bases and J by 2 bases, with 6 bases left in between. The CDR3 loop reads CASSQDKPTDTQYF. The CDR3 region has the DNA TGCGCCAGCAGCCAAGATAAACCCACAGATACGCAGTATTTT.

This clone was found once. This CDR3 is CAWAPSLSYEQYF. CDR3 in DNA: TGTGCCTGGGCCCCGTCCTTGAGTTACGAGCAGTACTTC. This chain joins TRBV30 and TRBJ2-7; D is ambiguous. This CDR3 is built from 13 residues. The germline V gene encodes CDR1 GTSNPN and CDR2 SVGIG (reference sequence). Trimming cost V 5 bases and J 4 bases, with 15 bases left between them.

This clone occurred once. The CDR3 DNA follows: TGTGCCAGCAGGACAGGCCTCACTGGGGCCAACGTCCTGACTTTC. Its protein is CASRTGLTGANVLTF. The J gene is TRBJ2-6, the V gene TRBV11-3; maybe TRBD1 (6 bases). The germline gives CDR1 SGHNT, CDR2 YENEEA. The CDR3 length is 15 residues. V lost 6 bases to trimming and J lost 2 bases, with 11 bases between them.

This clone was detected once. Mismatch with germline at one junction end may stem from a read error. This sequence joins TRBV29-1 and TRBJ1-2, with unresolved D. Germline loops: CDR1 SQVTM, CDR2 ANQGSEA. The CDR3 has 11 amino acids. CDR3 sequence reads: CSVQEGYGYTF. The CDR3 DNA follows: TGCAGCGTTCAAGAAGGATATGGCTACACCTTC.

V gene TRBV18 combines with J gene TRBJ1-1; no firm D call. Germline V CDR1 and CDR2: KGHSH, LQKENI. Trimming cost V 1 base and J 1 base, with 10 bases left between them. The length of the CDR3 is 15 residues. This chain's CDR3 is CASSPRREGNTEAFF. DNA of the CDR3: TGTGCCAGCTCACCACGAAGGGAGGGGAACACTGAAGCTTTCTTT.

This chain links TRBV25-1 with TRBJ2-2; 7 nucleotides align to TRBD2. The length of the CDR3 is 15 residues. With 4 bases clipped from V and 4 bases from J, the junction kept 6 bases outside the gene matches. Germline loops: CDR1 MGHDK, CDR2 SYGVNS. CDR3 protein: CASSASPGGTGELFF. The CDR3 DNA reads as TGTGCCAGCAGTGCCTCCCCGGGGGGCACCGGGGAGCTGTTTTTT.

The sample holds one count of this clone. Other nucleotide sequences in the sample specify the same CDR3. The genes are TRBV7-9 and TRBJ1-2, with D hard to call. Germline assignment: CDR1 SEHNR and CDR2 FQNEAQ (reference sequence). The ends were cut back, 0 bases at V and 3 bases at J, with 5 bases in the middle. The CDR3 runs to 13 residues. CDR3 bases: TGTGCCAGCAGCTTAGCCCAGGACTATGGCTACACCTTC. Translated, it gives CASSLAQDYGYTF.

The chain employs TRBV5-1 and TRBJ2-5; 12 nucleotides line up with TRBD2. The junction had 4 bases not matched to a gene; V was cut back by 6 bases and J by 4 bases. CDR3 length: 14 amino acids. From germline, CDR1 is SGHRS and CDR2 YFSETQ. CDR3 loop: CASIGLAGTETQYF. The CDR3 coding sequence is TGCGCCAGCATAGGACTAGCGGGGACAGAGACCCAGTACTTC.

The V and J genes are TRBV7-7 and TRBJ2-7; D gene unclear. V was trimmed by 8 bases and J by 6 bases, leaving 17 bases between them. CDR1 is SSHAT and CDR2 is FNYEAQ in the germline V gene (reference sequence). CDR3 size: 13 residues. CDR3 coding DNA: TGTGCCAGCGGCCCCACAACTCAATCCGAGCAGTACTTC. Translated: CASGPTTQSEQYF. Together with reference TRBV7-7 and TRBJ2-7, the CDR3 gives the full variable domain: GAGVSQSPRYKVTKRGQDVTLRCDPISSHATLYWYQQALGQGPEFLTYFNYEAQPDKSGLPSDRFSAERPEGSISTLTIQRTEQRDSAMYRCASGPTTQSEQYFGPGTRLTVT.

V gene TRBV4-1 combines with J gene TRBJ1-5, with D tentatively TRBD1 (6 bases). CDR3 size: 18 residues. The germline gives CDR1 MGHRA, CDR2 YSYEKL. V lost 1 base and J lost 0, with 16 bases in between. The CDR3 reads CASSQGGQGLGSNQPQHF. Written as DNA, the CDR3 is TGCGCCAGCAGCCAAGGAGGGCAGGGGTTGGGTAGCAATCAGCCCCAGCATTTT.

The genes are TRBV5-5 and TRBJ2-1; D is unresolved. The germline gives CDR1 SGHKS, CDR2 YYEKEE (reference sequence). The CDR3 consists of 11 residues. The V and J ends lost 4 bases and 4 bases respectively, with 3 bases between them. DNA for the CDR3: TGTGCCAGCAGCCTGTACAATGAGCAGTTCTTC. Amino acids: CASSLYNEQFF.

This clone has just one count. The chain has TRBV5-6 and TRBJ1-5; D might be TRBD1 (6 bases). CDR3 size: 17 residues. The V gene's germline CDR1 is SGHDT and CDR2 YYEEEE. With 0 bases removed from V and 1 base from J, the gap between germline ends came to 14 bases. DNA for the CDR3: TGTGCCAGCAGCTTGGAGTACAACAGGGCAAGCAATCAGCCCCAGCATTTT. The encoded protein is CASSLEYNRASNQPQHF.